Below are 17 T cell receptor beta chains sequenced from a single sample in a study of blood T cells in healthy people across ages. Then a second PCR, running roughly 7 to 12 cycles, was carried out with a sample-barcoded 5' primer and a J-beta primer mix. TCRdb processed the 5' RACE reads anew with MiXCR; each CDR3 protein has one entry. The sample holds about 1,500,000 distinct CDR3 sequences, 40% to 50% seen once. Sequenced material: blood. Every receptor here comes from a woman younger than 30 in good health.

The rearrangement joins TRBV10-3 to TRBJ2-3; 10 bases line up with TRBD1. The germline CDR1 and CDR2 sequences are ENHRY and SYGVKD. CDR3 length: 16 residues. V lost 6 bases and J lost 8; bases outside the gene matches: 14. CDR3 DNA: TGTGCCATCAGCCCGGCCGGGACAGGGGTGTTAGGTACGCAGTATTTT. Translating gives CAISPAGTGVLGTQYF.

This clonotype has a handful of counts. This chain uses TRBV7-2 with TRBJ2-7; D gene ambiguous. Germline loops: CDR1 SGHTA, CDR2 FQGNSA. There are 11 residues in the CDR3. The V and J ends lost 5 bases and 5 bases respectively, with 7 bases between them. CDR3: CASSPADEQYF. In nucleotides, the CDR3 is TGTGCCAGCAGCCCCGCGGACGAGCAGTACTTC.

In its sample, this clonotype was seen a few times. In nucleotides, the CDR3 is TGTGCCAGCAGCTTAACCAGGACAGGAATCCCCCGTGGCTACACCTTC. This sequence encodes CASSLTRTGIPRGYTF. This sequence joins TRBV7-2 and TRBJ1-2, with 7 bases lining up with TRBD1. Germline CDR1 is SGHTA and CDR2 is FQGNSA. V lost 2 bases and J lost 7; bases outside the gene matches: 13. The CDR3 extends over 16 amino acids.

This chain uses TRBV20-1 with TRBJ2-1; the D gene could be TRBD1 or TRBD2 (5 bases each). The germline CDR1 and CDR2 sequences are DFQATT and SNEGSKA (reference sequence). The ends were cut back, 5 bases at V and 6 bases at J, with 11 bases in the middle. The CDR3 contains 12 residues. For the CDR3, the DNA is TGCAGTGCTCGGGACCGCCTCAATGAGCAGTTCTTC. Its translation is CSARDRLNEQFF.

This chain connects TRBV6-6 to TRBJ1-5; 9 nucleotides agree with TRBD1. Germline CDR1 reads MNHNY; CDR2 reads SVGAGI (reference sequence). Trimming removed 2 bases from V and 2 bases from J; junction bases left unmatched: 1. The CDR3 extends over 15 amino acids. The CDR3 DNA is TGTGCCAGCAGTTACGGGGACAGGGGCAATCAGCCCCAGCATTTT. Translating gives CASSYGDRGNQPQHF.

The chain has TRBV2 and TRBJ2-2; 7 bases align to TRBD2. The J segment lost 1 base and the V segment lost 7 bases, leaving 3 bases of the junction unmatched. The CDR3 is 14 amino acids. Germline lookup yields CDR1 SNHLY and CDR2 FYNNEI. The CDR3 region has the DNA TGTGCCAGCACCGCTAGCGGGAACACCGGGGAGCTGTTTTTT. Encoded protein: CASTASGNTGELFF.

The chain combines TRBV10-2 with TRBJ2-5, with 13 bases aligning to TRBD2. The J call may not be correct, given that the DNA end is closer to TRBJ2-7. The CDR3 length is 14 residues. The germline V gene encodes CDR1 WSHSY and CDR2 SAAADI. Here the CDR3 reads CASSEGTSGVEQYF. In DNA, the CDR3 is TGCGCCAGCAGTGAAGGGACTAGCGGGGTCGAGCAGTACTTC.

The sample holds many counts of this clonotype. The gene calls are TRBV5-6 and TRBJ2-3; 7 bases match TRBD2. V was clipped by 1 base and J by 1 base; unmatched bases: 9. CDR3 size: 17 residues. Germline V lookup: CDR1 SGHDT, CDR2 YYEEEE. This CDR3 reads CASSLYPLAARTDTQYF. In nucleotides, the CDR3 is TGTGCCAGCAGCTTGTACCCCCTAGCGGCCCGCACAGATACGCAGTATTTT.

Only a few counts were recorded for this clonotype. The chain uses TRBV7-6 and TRBJ2-1; 7 positions agree with TRBD2. The CDR3 is 16 residues long. Per the germline V gene, CDR1 is SGHVS and CDR2 is FNYEAQ. The junction had 4 bases not matched to a gene; V was cut back by 2 bases and J by 0 bases. CDR3: CASSLTSAVSYNEQFF. The DNA for the CDR3 is TGTGCCAGCAGCTTAACTAGCGCGGTCTCCTACAATGAGCAGTTCTTC.

The J gene is TRBJ2-1, the V gene TRBV9; 16 bases are shared with TRBD2. The CDR3 has 19 residues. Germline V gives CDR1 SGDLS, CDR2 YYNGEE. J gave up 9 bases and V 3 bases, and 15 bases lay outside the gene matches. Written as DNA, the CDR3 is TGTGCCAGCAGCGGGGACGGGACTAGCGGGAGGGCCCAGGTGGGTGAGCAGTTCTTC. Protein product: CASSGDGTSGRAQVGEQFF.

The rearrangement uses TRBV4-2 and TRBJ2-1, with 10 bases that match TRBD2. Judging by the DNA end, TRBJ2-7 fits better; the J call may be wrong. CDR3 length: 17 residues. The germline V gene has CDR1 LGHNA and CDR2 YNFKEQ. DNA for the CDR3: TGTGCCAGCAGCCAACACCTAGCGGGGGATCGTCTCAATGAGCAGTACTTC. Residues: CASSQHLAGDRLNEQYF.

This clonotype was seen at least ten times. The chain links TRBV6-1 to TRBJ2-7; weak D call: TRBD2 (6 bases). The germline V gene has CDR1 MNHNS and CDR2 SASEGT. The V and J ends lost 0 bases and 0 bases respectively, with 12 bases between them. There are 16 residues in the CDR3. The CDR3 DNA is TGTGCCAGCAGTGAAGCCCCGGGGGACGGCTCCTACGAGCAGTACTTC. This sequence encodes CASSEAPGDGSYEQYF.

This clonotype was observed a few times. This chain uses TRBV28 with TRBJ2-7; tentative D call: TRBD2 (7 bases). Trimming pared 6 bases from V and 9 bases from J, leaving 15 bases between. Looked up from germline, CDR1 is MDHEN and CDR2 is SYDVKM. The CDR3 consists of 12 residues. Here the CDR3 reads CASRLPGGSQYF. Here the CDR3 DNA reads TGTGCCAGCAGGTTGCCGGGGGGCTCGCAGTACTTC.

The rearrangement links TRBV3-1 to TRBJ2-7; 9 nucleotides align to TRBD2. Germline CDR1 is LGHDT and CDR2 is YNNKEL (reference sequence). CDR3 length: 16 amino acids. V shed 0 bases and J 2 bases; nucleotides not matched to a gene: 5. The CDR3 protein is CASSQDVVAGAYEQYF. In DNA, the CDR3 is TGTGCCAGCAGCCAAGATGTGGTAGCGGGAGCCTACGAGCAGTACTTC.

The chain uses TRBV3-1 and TRBJ2-1; 8 bases line up with TRBD2. Per germline, CDR1 LGHDT and CDR2 YNNKEL (reference sequence). Trimming at V came to 3 bases and at J to 13 bases, leaving 14 bases not matched to a gene. The CDR3 totals 15 residues. The CDR3 is CASSQTTSAGKTQFF. CDR3 in DNA: TGTGCCAGCAGCCAGACGACTAGCGCTGGAAAGACCCAGTTCTTC.

This rearrangement joins TRBV11-2 to TRBJ2-1; D is unclear. This CDR3 is 14 amino acids long. V shed 5 bases and J shed 7 bases, with 15 bases lying between them. The germline V gene encodes CDR1 SGHAT and CDR2 FQNNGV. The CDR3 DNA reads as TGTGCCAGCAGCCCCTCCAGGAGTGGGAATGAGCAGTTCTTC. This translates into CASSPSRSGNEQFF.

Comment on this clonotype: At one end, the junction sequence differs from germline, possibly due to a read error. V is TRBV2 and J is TRBJ2-1; D remains ambiguous. Germline V gene data show CDR1 as SNHLY and CDR2 as FYNNEI. The CDR3 spans 11 residues. CDR3 DNA: TGTGCCATCAGTGTTGCGCCAGAGCAGTTCTTC. Encoded protein: CAISVAPEQFF.